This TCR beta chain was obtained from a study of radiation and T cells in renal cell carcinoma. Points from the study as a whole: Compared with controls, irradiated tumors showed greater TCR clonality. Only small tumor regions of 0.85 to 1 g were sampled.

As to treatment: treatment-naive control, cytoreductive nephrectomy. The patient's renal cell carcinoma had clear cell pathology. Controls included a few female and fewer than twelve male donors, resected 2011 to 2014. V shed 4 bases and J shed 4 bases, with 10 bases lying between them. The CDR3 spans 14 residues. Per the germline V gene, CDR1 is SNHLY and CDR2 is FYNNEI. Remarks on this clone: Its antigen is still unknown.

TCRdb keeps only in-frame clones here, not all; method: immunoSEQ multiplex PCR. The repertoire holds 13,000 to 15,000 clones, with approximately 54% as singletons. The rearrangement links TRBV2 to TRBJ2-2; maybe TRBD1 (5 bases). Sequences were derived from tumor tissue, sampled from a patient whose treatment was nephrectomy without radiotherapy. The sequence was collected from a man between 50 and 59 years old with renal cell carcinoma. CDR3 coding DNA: TGTGCCAGCAGTGGGACCCAGGGCACCGGGGAGCTGTTTTTT. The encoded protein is CASSGTQGTGELFF.